This T cell receptor (beta chain) is from a study of a mutant IDH1 vaccine in newly diagnosed glioma. Time point reported: baseline, week 1 (first vaccination visit). Sample treatment: pre-vaccination baseline after standard-of-care therapy. This table comes from immunoSEQ multiplex PCR, and its TCRdb copy is limited to in-frame clones, with some not included. This sample has 99,000 or so clones, with roughly 90% found just once. The CDR3 is 14 amino acids. Deletions cut 7 bases from V and 4 bases from J, with 16 bases between. Germline CDR1 and CDR2: MNHNS and SASEGT. The source material was PBMCs, sampled from a glioma patient treated with radiotherapy, temozolomide or both. The chain couples TRBV6-1 to TRBJ1-1; D gene ambiguous. The source is a woman aged 50 to 60 with glioma. CDR3 DNA: TGTGCCAGCACCTTAATGGAGAAAGGCACTGAAGCTTTCTTT. Its protein is CASTLMEKGTEAFF.